Below, 19 T cell receptor beta chains from the same sample are listed, as sequenced in a study of cytomegalovirus exposure and HLA in healthy donors. This PCR relied on a set of 60 Vbeta primers and 13 Jbeta primers. Here immunoSEQ multiplex PCR was the method, and the copy in TCRdb shows in-frame clones only, minus some. This table holds hundreds of thousands of clones, roughly 84% found once. The sample taken for sequencing was PBMCs. These receptor sequences come from a boy between 2 and 15 years old in good health and CMV-seronegative.

The sample holds a few counts of this clone. The rearrangement links TRBV4-1 to TRBJ2-7; perhaps TRBD2 as D (5 bases). Trimming took off 0 bases at V and 0 bases at J, with 15 bases between the two ends. Germline V CDR1 and CDR2: MGHRA, YSYEKL. This CDR3 is built from 17 residues. The CDR3 spells CASSQDVGLPSSYEQYF. Written as DNA, the CDR3 is TGCGCCAGCAGCCAAGATGTTGGACTTCCGAGCTCCTACGAGCAGTACTTC.

This chain uses TRBV7-3 with TRBJ2-5, with 11 bases aligning to TRBD2. Trimming removed 1 base from V and 5 bases from J; junction bases left unmatched: 9. CDR3 length: 17 residues. From germline, CDR1 is SGHTA and CDR2 FQGTGA. The CDR3 nucleotides are TGTGCCAGCAGCTTAAGTGGGTTAGCGGGGGGGGAGGAGACCCAGTACTTC. Translation: CASSLSGLAGGEETQYF.

The J gene is TRBJ2-7, the V gene TRBV5-6, with 9 nucleotides matching TRBD1. CDR3 size: 15 residues. Germline V CDR1 and CDR2: SGHDT, YYEEEE. Trimming removed 4 bases from V and 0 bases from J; junction bases left unmatched: 5. CDR3 sequence reads: CASSLGTGHSYEQYF. The CDR3 bases are TGTGCCAGCAGCCTGGGGACAGGGCACTCCTACGAGCAGTACTTC.

The V call is TRBV5-8, the J call TRBJ1-1, with a possible D match to TRBD1 (6 bases). There are 15 residues in the CDR3. Germline CDR1 and CDR2: SGHTS and YDEGEE. The V end was cut by 4 bases, the J end by 3 bases, with 16 bases between. The CDR3 DNA follows: TGTGCCAGCAGCCATAACAGGGACGGGGACACTGAAGCTTTCTTT. Its protein is CASSHNRDGDTEAFF.

V gene TRBV7-8 combines with J gene TRBJ2-1; 9 positions agree with TRBD1. Losses at the gene ends were 2 bases for V and 4 bases for J; bases not matched to a gene: 6. Looked up from germline, CDR1 is SGHVS and CDR2 is FQNEAQ. The CDR3 totals 16 residues. CDR3 in DNA: TGTGCCAGCAGCTTAATTGTACAGGGGGCGTACAATGAGCAGTTCTTC. It yields the protein CASSLIVQGAYNEQFF.

The gene calls are TRBV2 and TRBJ2-7; 9 bases map to TRBD1. V shed 1 base, J shed 6 bases, and the junction held 7 bases outside the gene matches. CDR3 length equals 15 residues. Looked up from germline, CDR1 is SNHLY and CDR2 is FYNNEI. CDR3 sequence: CASSEGWTGDSEQYF. In DNA form, the CDR3 reads TGTGCCAGCAGTGAAGGCTGGACAGGGGACAGCGAGCAGTACTTC.

The chain uses TRBV6-5 and TRBJ2-1; TRBD2 matches at 14 bases. The CDR3 is 16 amino acids. The V and J ends lost 2 bases and 4 bases, in that order; junction bases with no gene match: 1. Germline loops: CDR1 MNHEY, CDR2 SVGAGI. CDR3 loop: CASSYGTSGSYNEQFF. In DNA form, the CDR3 reads TGTGCCAGCAGTTACGGGACTAGCGGGAGTTACAATGAGCAGTTCTTC.

This clone was detected once. This sequence joins TRBV27 and TRBJ1-5, with TRBD1 matching 11 bases. The CDR3 sequence is 15 residues long. After removal of 5 bases from V and 6 bases from J, the junction contained 6 bases not matched to a gene. The V gene's germline CDR1 is MNHEY and CDR2 SMNVEV (reference sequence). The CDR3 DNA follows: TGTGCCAGCAGTCCCGGGACAGGGGGAGGTCAGCCCCAGCATTTT. Its protein is CASSPGTGGGQPQHF.

This chain links TRBV14 with TRBJ2-7; 7 nucleotides match TRBD1. V dropped 1 base and J dropped 1; count of bases not matched to a gene: 10. CDR1 and CDR2 from the germline V gene are SGHDN and FVKESK. This CDR3 comprises 17 residues. CDR3 coding DNA: TGTGCCAGCAGCCAAGCCCCAGGACAGGACCCTTCCTACGAGCAGTACTTC. It specifies CASSQAPGQDPSYEQYF.

V is TRBV7-6 and J is TRBJ2-2; D is undetermined. V gave up 2 bases and J gave up 0 bases, with 19 bases separating them. This CDR3 has 19 amino acids. Germline V gene data show CDR1 as SGHVS and CDR2 as FNYEAQ. CDR3 sequence reads: CASSLYTRSSQANTGELFF. In nucleotides, the CDR3 is TGTGCCAGCAGCTTATATACGCGGTCGTCACAAGCGAACACCGGGGAGCTGTTTTTT.

This clone was detected a few times. The V call is TRBV6-5, the J call TRBJ2-7, with D hard to call. Trimming removed 1 base at V and 1 base at J, with 11 bases between. The CDR3 contains 15 residues. Per the germline V gene, CDR1 is MNHEY and CDR2 is SVGAGI. The CDR3 DNA reads as TGTGCCAGCAGTTACTATAGTGGTCCATCCTACGAGCAGTACTTC. Its protein product is CASSYYSGPSYEQYF.

The J gene is TRBJ2-1, the V gene TRBV11-2; 7 nucleotides align to TRBD2. Germline CDR1 reads SGHAT; CDR2 reads FQNNGV. The CDR3 length is 19 residues. Unmatched junction bases numbered 13, after V lost 1 base and J lost 1 base. The CDR3 bases are TGTGCCAGCAGCTTAGTTTTCGGGCCTCCTAGCGGATCCTACAATGAGCAGTTCTTC. Translation: CASSLVFGPPSGSYNEQFF.

The CDR3 protein is CASSQTGTGPYEQYF. CDR3 nucleotide sequence: TGTGCCAGCTCACAAACCGGGACAGGTCCCTACGAGCAGTACTTC. V and J are TRBV18 and TRBJ2-7, with 8 bases lining up with TRBD1. J lost 2 bases, V lost 4 bases, and 7 bases had no gene match. Germline CDR1 is KGHSH and CDR2 is LQKENI. The CDR3 covers 15 residues.

For the CDR3, the DNA is TGTGCCAGCAGTCGGACAGGAAGCGACTATGGCTACACCTTC. This translates into CASSRTGSDYGYTF. The chain is built from TRBV6-5 and TRBJ1-2, with 7 bases lining up with TRBD1. Unmatched junction bases numbered 6, after V lost 5 bases and J lost 3 bases. This CDR3 has 14 residues. CDR1 and CDR2 from the germline V gene are MNHEY and SVGAGI.

On this clone: A read error may produce the germline difference seen at one junction end. This chain links TRBV7-9 with TRBJ2-3; D not certain. The CDR3 contains 12 residues. Per the germline V gene, CDR1 is SEHNR and CDR2 is FQNEAQ (reference sequence). In nucleotides, the CDR3 is TGTTCCAGCAGCTCTTACACAGATACGCAGTATTTT. It encodes CSSSSYTDTQYF.

The V and J genes are TRBV27 and TRBJ2-7, with 12 bases aligning to TRBD1. The CDR3 loop spans 14 amino acids. The ends lost 7 bases at V and 5 bases at J; junction bases unmatched: 6. The germline CDR1 and CDR2 sequences are MNHEY and SMNVEV (reference sequence). CDR3: CASTPGTGGDEQYF. The DNA for the CDR3 is TGTGCCAGCACCCCCGGGACAGGGGGCGACGAGCAGTACTTC.

The chain is built from TRBV9 and TRBJ2-3; the D gene is possibly TRBD2 (5 bases). V was trimmed by 2 bases and J by 1 base, leaving 8 bases between them. The CDR3 contains 14 residues. Germline V gene sequence: CDR1 SGDLS, CDR2 YYNGEE. The CDR3 nucleotides read TGTGCCAGCAGCGTTACGCGGGGCACAGATACGCAGTATTTT. Translating gives CASSVTRGTDTQYF.

The CDR3 region is CAWSYKSVLGQGRRMNTEAFF. The CDR3 DNA reads TGTGCCTGGAGCTATAAGTCGGTTTTGGGACAGGGACGTCGGATGAACACTGAAGCTTTCTTT. The chain employs TRBV30 and TRBJ1-1; 9 bases agree with TRBD1. The junction had 23 bases not matched to a gene; V was cut back by 3 bases and J by 0 bases. There are 21 residues in the CDR3. The germline CDR1 and CDR2 sequences are GTSNPN and SVGIG (reference sequence).

V and J are TRBV2 and TRBJ1-2; D possibly corresponds to TRBD1 (6 bases). CDR3 length: 13 amino acids. Germline V gives CDR1 SNHLY, CDR2 FYNNEI. Deletions cut 3 bases from V and 6 bases from J, with 11 bases between. CDR3 bases: TGTGCCAGCAGTGATAACAGGGTTAATGGCTACACCTTC. Encoded protein: CASSDNRVNGYTF.